The subject of this entry is one T cell receptor (beta chain). With random hexamers, reverse transcription was performed on roughly 0.45 to 1 ug of RNA. TCRdb independently ran MiXCR on the immunoSEQ multiplex PCR reads; one entry per CDR3 protein. The table shows some 140,000 distinct CDR3 sequences, with about 95% occurring only once. The data belong to a study of CD8 T cells in Susac syndrome. Trimming shortened V by 4 bases and J by 3 bases, and 15 bases separated the two germline ends. CDR1 WSHSY and CDR2 SAAADI come from the germline V gene. The CDR3 runs to 15 residues. The sample consisted of CD8+ T cells from PBMCs. J is TRBJ1-1 and V is TRBV10-2; no definite D call. The source is a human donor with Susac syndrome. CDR3 in amino acids: CASSGPGVEDTEAFF. The CDR3 coding sequence is TGCGCCAGCAGTGGACCGGGAGTTGAGGACACTGAAGCTTTCTTT.